This T cell receptor beta chain derives from a study of blood T cell repertoires in COVID-19. Germline CDR1 SGHTA, CDR2 FQGTGA. With 2 bases clipped from V and 7 bases from J, the junction kept 9 bases outside the gene matches. CDR3 length: 17 amino acids. The data were produced by immunoSEQ multiplex PCR, yet TCRdb's version contains in-frame clones alone and is incomplete. The profile covers about 220,000 clones, with approximately 80% appearing a single time and about 10% taken by the ten largest. The sequencing input was peripheral blood. This TCR was recovered from a man aged 50-60 years with active or convalescent COVID-19. The V call is TRBV7-3, the J call TRBJ2-2, with 11 bases lining up with TRBD1. CDR3: CASSLSGQGAFGGELFF. CDR3 sequence (DNA): TGTGCCAGCAGCTTATCCGGACAGGGGGCGTTTGGCGGGGAGCTGTTTTTT.